This entry lists 27 T cell receptor beta chains sequenced from one sample in a study of blood T cell repertoires in COVID-19. Repertoires were generated with immunoSEQ multiplex PCR, while TCRdb's copy carries only in-frame clones and drops some. This table holds 110,000 or so clones, around 85% found once. The sequenced sample consisted of peripheral blood. These receptors all stem from a human donor in a cohort sampled during active COVID-19.

The V gene is TRBV5-1, the J gene TRBJ2-7; 10 bases fit TRBD2. The trim removed 4 bases at V and 0 bases at J, leaving 4 bases unmatched. This CDR3 is built from 15 residues. Germline V gene sequence: CDR1 SGHRS, CDR2 YFSETQ. As DNA, the CDR3 is TGCGCCAGCAGCCGTACTAGCGGGGACTCCTACGAGCAGTACTTC. It yields the protein CASSRTSGDSYEQYF.

Points on this clone: Other nucleotide sequences from this sample produce the same CDR3. This chain joins TRBV5-1 and TRBJ1-1, with TRBD1 matching 7 bases. CDR1 SGHRS and CDR2 YFSETQ come from the germline V gene. The CDR3 contains 14 residues. After removal of 0 bases from V and 2 bases from J, the junction contained 1 base not matched to a gene. CDR3 loop: CASSLGTGNTEAFF. As DNA, the CDR3 is TGCGCCAGCAGCTTGGGGACAGGAAACACTGAAGCTTTCTTT.

The V call is TRBV5-4, the J call TRBJ2-1; 16 nucleotides align to TRBD2. J was trimmed by 12 bases and V by 3 bases; bases with no gene match: 12. This CDR3 region has 17 residues. The V gene's germline CDR1 is SGHNT and CDR2 YYREEE (reference sequence). Written as DNA, the CDR3 is TGTGCCAGCAGCTGGGGACTAGCGGGGGGGCTGATTAGTGTGCAGTTCTTC. It codes for CASSWGLAGGLISVQFF.

The chain employs TRBV7-3 and TRBJ2-5; 16 bases align to TRBD2. This CDR3 has 17 residues. From germline, CDR1 is SGHTA and CDR2 FQGTGA. With 0 bases clipped from V and 4 bases from J, the junction kept 2 bases outside the gene matches. The chain's CDR3 is CASSLTGTSGGVETQYF. DNA for the CDR3: TGTGCCAGCAGCTTAACCGGGACTAGCGGGGGGGTAGAGACCCAGTACTTC. Full variable domain (outside the CDR3, taken from reference TRBV7-3 and TRBJ2-5): GAGVSQTPSNKVTEKGKYVELRCDPISGHTALYWYRQSLGQGPEFLIYFQGTGAADDSGLPNDRFFAVRPEGSVSTLKIQRTERGDSAVYLCASSLTGTSGGVETQYFGPGTRLLVL.

The chain recombines TRBV5-1 with TRBJ2-7; a weak D match, TRBD1 (6 bases). The CDR3 consists of 14 residues. V lost 0 bases, J lost 6 bases, and 13 bases lay in between. Germline V gene sequence: CDR1 SGHRS, CDR2 YFSETQ. CDR3 in DNA: TGCGCCAGCAGCTTGGAAACGCAGGGGCTCGAGCAGTACTTC. This translates into CASSLETQGLEQYF.

This chain uses TRBV15 with TRBJ2-1; 8 nucleotides line up with TRBD1. Trimming cost V 0 bases and J 8 bases; bases outside gene matches: 6. This CDR3 has 15 amino acids. The V gene's germline CDR1 is LNHNV and CDR2 YYDKDF (reference sequence). In nucleotides, the CDR3 is TGTGCCACCAGCAGAGACAGGGGGCAGTACGATGAGCAGTTCTTC. It specifies CATSRDRGQYDEQFF.

The chain has TRBV7-6 and TRBJ2-7; 7 bases agree with TRBD2. CDR1 is SGHVS, CDR2 FNYEAQ, per germline. The CDR3 spans 15 residues. The V segment lost 1 base and the J segment 3 bases; nucleotides outside the gene matches: 6. Written as DNA, the CDR3 is TGTGCCAGCAGCTTAGGAGTGTCTAGCGGCTACGAGCAGTACTTC. It yields the protein CASSLGVSSGYEQYF.

The rearrangement links TRBV2 to TRBJ1-5; D remains unclear. CDR3 length equals 13 residues. Germline CDR1 is SNHLY and CDR2 is FYNNEI. V gave up 8 bases and J gave up 2 bases, with 10 bases separating them. The CDR3, as DNA: TGTGCCAGCGGGCTGAGGGGCAATCAGCCCCAGCATTTT. This gives the protein CASGLRGNQPQHF.

The V and J genes are TRBV7-3 and TRBJ2-3; 8 bases map to TRBD2. This CDR3 is built from 14 residues. CDR1 and CDR2 (germline): SGHTA, FQGTGA. V dropped 5 bases and J dropped 6; count of bases not matched to a gene: 7. In DNA, the CDR3 is TGTGCCAGCAGCCGTAGCGGGGCCCGGGATACGCAGTATTTT. This encodes CASSRSGARDTQYF.

The CDR3 DNA follows: TGCAGCGTTGCCCCCAAGGGGAAGGGCTCTGGGGCCAACGTCCTGACTTTC. Protein product: CSVAPKGKGSGANVLTF. The gene calls are TRBV29-1 and TRBJ2-6; D perhaps matches TRBD1 (5 bases). Trimming stripped 4 bases from V and 0 bases from J, with 16 bases between. Germline V gene sequence: CDR1 SQVTM, CDR2 ANQGSEA. The CDR3 is made up of 17 amino acids.

This clone has just a few counts. J is TRBJ2-7 and V is TRBV6-5; D is ambiguous. V was pared by 4 bases and J by 5 bases, with 15 bases between. CDR3 size: 14 residues. In germline, CDR1 is MNHEY, CDR2 SVGAGI. DNA for the CDR3: TGTGCCAGCAGTTTTTCCCCGCGAGCGAACGAGCAGTACTTC. This sequence encodes CASSFSPRANEQYF.

The V call is TRBV2, the J call TRBJ2-2; 11 bases match TRBD2. The CDR3 spans 17 residues. V was clipped by 6 bases and J by 7 bases; unmatched bases: 13. Germline CDR1 is SNHLY and CDR2 is FYNNEI. CDR3 protein: CASRAVLAGATGGELFF. The CDR3 DNA follows: TGTGCCAGCAGGGCCGTACTAGCGGGGGCCACGGGCGGGGAGCTGTTTTTT.

This clone was observed once. The V and J genes are TRBV7-2 and TRBJ2-1, with 13 bases aligning to TRBD2. CDR1 and CDR2 from the germline V gene are SGHTA and FQGNSA. The trim removed 6 bases at V and 6 bases at J, leaving 5 bases unmatched. The CDR3 runs 15 residues. CDR3 in amino acids: CASRTTSGGSNEQFF. The CDR3, as DNA: TGTGCCAGCAGAACGACTAGCGGGGGGTCCAATGAGCAGTTCTTC.

The CDR3 spells CASSPVRGADQYF. The CDR3 region has the DNA TGTGCCAGCAGCCCAGTGCGGGGGGCTGATCAGTACTTC. The chain carries TRBV7-9 and TRBJ2-7; 8 bases fit TRBD2. The CDR3 spans 13 residues. Germline V gives CDR1 SEHNR, CDR2 FQNEAQ (reference sequence). V lost 5 bases, J lost 10 bases, and 10 bases stayed unmatched.

The chain joins TRBV4-3 to TRBJ1-3; a possible D gene is TRBD1 (6 bases). The CDR3 loop spans 14 amino acids. Trimming shortened V by 3 bases and J by 2 bases, and 8 bases separated the two germline ends. Germline assignment: CDR1 LGHNA and CDR2 YSLEER. The CDR3: CASSHTGPGNTIYF. As DNA, the CDR3 is TGCGCCAGCAGCCATACAGGGCCTGGAAACACCATATATTTT.

This chain joins TRBV28 and TRBJ2-4; 14 nucleotides agree with TRBD2. Germline CDR1 is MDHEN and CDR2 is SYDVKM. The CDR3 is made up of 19 amino acids. The junction had 10 bases not matched to a gene; V was cut back by 5 bases and J by 1 base. The CDR3 region is CASSRGLAGAKGAKNIQYF. For the CDR3, the DNA is TGTGCCAGCAGTAGGGGACTAGCGGGGGCGAAGGGGGCCAAAAACATTCAGTACTTC. Full variable domain (rest looked up from reference TRBV28 and TRBJ2-4): DVKVTQSSRYLVKRTGEKVFLECVQDMDHENMFWYRQDPGLGLRLIYFSYDVKMKEKGDIPEGYSVSREKKERFSLILESASTNQTSMYLCASSRGLAGAKGAKNIQYFGAGTRLSVL.

The chain is built from TRBV12-3 or TRBV12-4 and TRBJ1-1, with 7 bases identical to TRBD1. The CDR3 runs to 13 residues. V dropped 7 bases and J dropped 4; count of bases not matched to a gene: 6. CDR3 sequence: CASNRQGTTEAFF. CDR3 nucleotides: TGTGCCAGCAACCGACAGGGTACCACTGAAGCTTTCTTT.

V and J are TRBV6-1 and TRBJ1-2, with D perhaps TRBD1 (6 bases). Germline V gives CDR1 MNHNS, CDR2 SASEGT. V was pared by 2 bases and J by 8 bases, with 12 bases between. The CDR3 is 13 amino acids. The DNA for the CDR3 is TGTGCCAGCAGTGAAAAGGGGGACCAGGGCTACACCTTC. Its translation is CASSEKGDQGYTF.

The chain is built from TRBV19 and TRBJ1-5, with TRBD1 as a possible D gene (6 bases). Deletions cut 3 bases from V and 0 bases from J, with 15 bases between. CDR1 is LNHDA, CDR2 SQIVND, per germline (reference sequence). The CDR3 runs to 17 residues. CDR3 amino acids: CASSMGLTGISNQPQHF. CDR3 coding DNA: TGTGCCAGTAGTATGGGGTTGACAGGAATTAGCAATCAGCCCCAGCATTTT.

The gene calls are TRBV10-3 and TRBJ1-2; the D gene is possibly TRBD1 (6 bases). CDR3 length equals 13 residues. The V end was cut by 6 bases, the J end by 3 bases, with 11 bases between. The germline CDR1 and CDR2 sequences are ENHRY and SYGVKD. The CDR3 loop reads CAISLGQDYGYTF. The CDR3 region has the DNA TGTGCCATCAGCCTGGGACAAGACTATGGCTACACCTTC.

The chain joins TRBV27 to TRBJ2-1; TRBD1 aligns across 8 bases. CDR1 is MNHEY, CDR2 SMNVEV, per germline (reference sequence). With V trimmed by 6 bases and J by 4 bases, 11 bases remained unmatched. This CDR3 has 16 residues. CDR3 amino acids: CASRTAATGVYNEQFF. For the CDR3, the DNA is TGTGCCAGCAGGACTGCCGCGACAGGGGTATACAATGAGCAGTTCTTC.

The rearrangement joins TRBV7-2 to TRBJ2-7; TRBD2 matches at 7 bases. The germline V gene encodes CDR1 SGHTA and CDR2 FQGNSA. The ends lost 5 bases at V and 3 bases at J; junction bases unmatched: 7. This CDR3 contains 14 residues. CDR3 DNA sequence: TGTGCCAGCAGCCGGGCGGGGGACTACTACGAGCAGTACTTC. Translating it yields CASSRAGDYYEQYF.

The chain couples TRBV4-1 to TRBJ1-4; 12 bases line up with TRBD1. The CDR3 loop spans 17 amino acids. The germline CDR1 and CDR2 sequences are MGHRA and YSYEKL. The trim removed 5 bases at V and 8 bases at J, leaving 12 bases unmatched. CDR3 DNA: TGCGCCAGCAGCACCAGGAAGGGGACAGGGGGCTGGGAAAAACTGTTTTTT. This sequence encodes CASSTRKGTGGWEKLFF.

The chain joins TRBV6-5 to TRBJ1-2; the match to TRBD1 covers 9 bases. The CDR3 totals 14 residues. The germline V gene encodes CDR1 MNHEY and CDR2 SVGAGI. V was clipped by 6 bases and J by 1 base; unmatched bases: 3. The CDR3 is CASRDRGFNYGYTF. The CDR3 bases are TGTGCCAGCAGGGACAGGGGTTTTAACTATGGCTACACCTTC.

The chain employs TRBV6-5 and TRBJ1-1, with a weak D call TRBD1 (6 bases). The CDR3 is made up of 13 amino acids. The V and J ends lost 11 bases and 3 bases respectively, with 16 bases between them. In germline, CDR1 is MNHEY, CDR2 SVGAGI. For the CDR3, the DNA is TGTGCCGCGCAGGGGCGCCTGGACACTGAAGCTTTCTTT. It codes for CAAQGRLDTEAFF.

The rearrangement links TRBV15 to TRBJ2-3; TRBD2 aligns across 9 bases. Germline V gene lookup returns CDR1 LNHNV and CDR2 YYDKDF (reference sequence). With V trimmed by 1 base and J by 5 bases, 10 bases remained unmatched. CDR3 length: 17 residues. The CDR3 DNA follows: TGTGCCACCAGCAGAGGAATTGGTAGCGGGGGCCTAGATACGCAGTATTTT. Protein sequence: CATSRGIGSGGLDTQYF.

V and J are TRBV7-2 and TRBJ2-7; 7 bases fit TRBD1. This CDR3 is 14 amino acids long. The junction had 4 bases not matched to a gene; V was cut back by 3 bases and J by 2 bases. Germline values: CDR1 SGHTA, CDR2 FQGNSA. CDR3 region: CASSFRDRTYEQYF. CDR3 in DNA: TGTGCCAGCAGCTTCCGGGACAGAACCTACGAGCAGTACTTC.